The clone carrying this T cell receptor (beta chain) was observed a few times. What it binds is unknown. This entry comes from a study of post-analysis software for immune sequencing data. Study results and caveats: The five TRBV segments detected at higher frequency in patients than in controls included TRBV5-6, TRBV5-1 and TRBV20-1.

The CDR3 is made up of 14 amino acids. Germline-derived CDR1 and CDR2 are DFQATT and SNEGSKA (reference sequence). V dropped 6 bases and J dropped 5 bases, with 17 bases sitting between them. The authors incorporated unique molecular identifiers into the TCR beta cDNA libraries. TCRdb called the PCR reads again in MiXCR, with one record for every CDR3 protein. Among around 700,000 distinct CDR3 sequences listed, approximately 59% were seen once. Material for sequencing was blood. The V gene is TRBV20-1, the J gene TRBJ2-1; possible D gene TRBD1, 6 bases. This TCR was sampled from a girl aged 2-10 years with multiple sclerosis. CDR3 amino acids: CSAWGLSKNNEQFF. The DNA of the CDR3 is TGCAGTGCCTGGGGGCTCTCTAAGAACAATGAGCAGTTCTTC.